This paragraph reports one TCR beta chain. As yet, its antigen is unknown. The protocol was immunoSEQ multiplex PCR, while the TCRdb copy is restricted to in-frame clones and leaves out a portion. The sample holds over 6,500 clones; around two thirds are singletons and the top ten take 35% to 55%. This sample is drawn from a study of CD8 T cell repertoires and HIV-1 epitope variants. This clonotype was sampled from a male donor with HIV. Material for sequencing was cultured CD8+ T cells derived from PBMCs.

The CDR3 DNA reads TGTGCCAGCAGTTCCCCCTTGGTTCGTGAGGGCAGAGCGGGGAATGAGCAGTTCTTC. Its protein is CASSSPLVREGRAGNEQFF. The genes are TRBV28 and TRBJ2-1, with TRBD2 matching 7 bases. This CDR3 spans 19 amino acids. V lost 4 bases and J lost 7; bases outside the gene matches: 22. Germline lookup yields CDR1 MDHEN and CDR2 SYDVKM.